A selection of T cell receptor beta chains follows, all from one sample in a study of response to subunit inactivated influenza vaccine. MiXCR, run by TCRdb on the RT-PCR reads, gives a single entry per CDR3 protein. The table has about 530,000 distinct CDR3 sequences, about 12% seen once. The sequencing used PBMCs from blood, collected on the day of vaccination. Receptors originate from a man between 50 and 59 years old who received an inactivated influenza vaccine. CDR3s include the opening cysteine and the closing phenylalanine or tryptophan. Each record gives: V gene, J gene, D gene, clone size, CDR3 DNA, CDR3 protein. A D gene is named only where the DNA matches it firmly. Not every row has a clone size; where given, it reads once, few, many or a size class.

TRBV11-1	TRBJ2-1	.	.	TGTGCCAGCAGCTACATGTCGGCTAAATACAATGAGCAGTTCTTC	CASSYMSAKYNEQFF
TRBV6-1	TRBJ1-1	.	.	TGTGCCAGCAAGAATCAGGGCCGGGGAAGGTCTACTGAAGCTTTCTTT	CASKNQGRGRSTEAFF
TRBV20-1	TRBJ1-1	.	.	TGCAGTGCAGACGGGACACCGAACACTGAAGCTTTCTTT	CSADGTPNTEAFF
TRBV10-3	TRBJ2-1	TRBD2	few	TGTGCCATCAGTCCCGGGGGGGTCCCTATGGATGAGCAGTTCTTC	CAISPGGVPMDEQFF
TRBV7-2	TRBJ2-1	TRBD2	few	TGTGCCAGCAGCCACCTAGACAGCGGGGCTTACAATGAGCAGTTCTTC	CASSHLDSGAYNEQFF
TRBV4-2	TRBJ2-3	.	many	TGTGCCAGCAGCCAAGGCGGCCCGACAGATACGCAGTATTTT	CASSQGGPTDTQYF
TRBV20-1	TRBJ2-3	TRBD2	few	TGCAGTGCACCAAACAGCGGGGGGTCGACGTATTTT	CSAPNSGGSTYF
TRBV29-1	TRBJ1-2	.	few	TGCAGCGCCACCGTGGACTTCTATGGCTACACCTTC	CSATVDFYGYTF
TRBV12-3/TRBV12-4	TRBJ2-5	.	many	TGTGCCAGCACCCCGGGGGCAGGGCGAGAGACCCAGTACTTC	CASTPGAGRETQYF
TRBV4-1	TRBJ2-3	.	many	TGCGCCAGCAGCTCACGACGCCTTACAGGACCAGATACGCAGTATTTT	CASSSRRLTGPDTQYF
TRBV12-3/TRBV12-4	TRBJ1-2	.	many	TGTGCCAGCAGGCCTTCGGGACACTACTATGGCTACACCTTC	CASRPSGHYYGYTF
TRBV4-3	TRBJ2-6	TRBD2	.	TGCGCCAGCAGCCAAGTGGCGGGAGCGTTTGGGGCCAACGTCCTGACTTTC	CASSQVAGAFGANVLTF
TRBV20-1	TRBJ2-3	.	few	TGCAGTTACCCAAGCGGGTATACGCAGTATTTT	CSYPSGYTQYF
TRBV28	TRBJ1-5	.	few	TGTGCCAGCAGTTTACCCCTTGGGTCAGGCAATCAGCCCCAGCATTTT	CASSLPLGSGNQPQHF
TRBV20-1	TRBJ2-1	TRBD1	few	TGCAGTGTACCCAGACAGGGAAGGTCCTACAATGAGCAGTTCTTC	CSVPRQGRSYNEQFF
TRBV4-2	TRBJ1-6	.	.	TGTGCCAGCAGCCAAGATAGGTGGGATTCACCCCTCCACTTT	CASSQDRWDSPLHF
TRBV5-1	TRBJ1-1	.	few	TGCGCCAGCAGCTCTGTATCGAACACTGAAGCTTTCTTT	CASSSVSNTEAFF
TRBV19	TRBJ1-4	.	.	TGTGCCAGTAGCGTAACCCCTGGTAATGAAAAACTGTTTTTT	CASSVTPGNEKLFF
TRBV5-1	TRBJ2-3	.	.	TGCGCCAGCAGCTTGGAGGCTGGGGTGCGAACGCAGTATTTT	CASSLEAGVRTQYF
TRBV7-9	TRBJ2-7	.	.	TGTGCCAGCAGCCGGGACACCCCCTACGAGCAGTACTTC	CASSRDTPYEQYF
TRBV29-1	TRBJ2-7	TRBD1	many	TGCAGCGTTGAGACAGGGGAAGCCTACGAGCAGTACTTC	CSVETGEAYEQYF
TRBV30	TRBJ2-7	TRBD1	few	TGTGCCTGGAGCGGGGGACAGGCGATCTACGAGCAGTACTTC	CAWSGGQAIYEQYF
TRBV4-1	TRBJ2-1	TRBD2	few	TGCGCCAGCAGCCACCAAGGAGGGACTAGCGGGGGGCTACGCGTGGGTGAGCAGTTCTTC	CASSHQGGTSGGLRVGEQFF